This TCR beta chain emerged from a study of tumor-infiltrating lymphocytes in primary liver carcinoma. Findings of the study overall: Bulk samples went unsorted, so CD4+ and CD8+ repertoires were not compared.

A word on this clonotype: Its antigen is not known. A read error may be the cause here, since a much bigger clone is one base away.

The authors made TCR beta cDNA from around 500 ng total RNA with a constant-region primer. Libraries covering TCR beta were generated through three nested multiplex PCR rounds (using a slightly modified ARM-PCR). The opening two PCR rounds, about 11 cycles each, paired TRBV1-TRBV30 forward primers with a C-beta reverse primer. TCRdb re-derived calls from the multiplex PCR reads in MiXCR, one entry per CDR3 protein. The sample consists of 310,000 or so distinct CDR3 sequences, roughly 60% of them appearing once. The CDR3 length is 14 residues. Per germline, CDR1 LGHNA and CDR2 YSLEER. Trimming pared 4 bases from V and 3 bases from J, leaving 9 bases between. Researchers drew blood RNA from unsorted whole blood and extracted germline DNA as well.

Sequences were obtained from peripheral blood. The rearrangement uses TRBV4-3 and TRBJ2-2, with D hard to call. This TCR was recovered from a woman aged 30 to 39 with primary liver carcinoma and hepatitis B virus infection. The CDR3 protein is CASSLDLDTGELFF. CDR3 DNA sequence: TGCGCCAGCAGCCTAGATCTGGACACCGGGGAGCTGTTTTTT.